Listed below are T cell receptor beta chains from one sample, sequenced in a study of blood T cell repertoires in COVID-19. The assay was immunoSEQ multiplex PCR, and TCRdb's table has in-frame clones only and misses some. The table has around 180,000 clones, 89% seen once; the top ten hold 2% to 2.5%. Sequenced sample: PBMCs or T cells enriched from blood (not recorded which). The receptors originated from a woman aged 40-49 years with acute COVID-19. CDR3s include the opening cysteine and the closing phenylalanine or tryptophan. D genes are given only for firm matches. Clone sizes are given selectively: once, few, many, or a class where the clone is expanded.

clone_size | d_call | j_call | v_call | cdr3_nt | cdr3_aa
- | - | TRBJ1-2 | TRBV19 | TGTGCCAGTAGTGCCCTTCAGGGCGGAGGCTACACCTTC | CASSALQGGGYTF
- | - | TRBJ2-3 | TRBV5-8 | TGTGCCAGCAGCTCAAGTCTACCCCTTCCCCCAGATACGCAGTATTTT | CASSSSLPLPPDTQYF
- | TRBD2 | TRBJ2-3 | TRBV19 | TGTGCCACAGGGGCTAGCGGGAGGGCCGGAGATACGCAGTATTTT | CATGASGRAGDTQYF
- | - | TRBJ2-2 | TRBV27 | TGTGCCAGCAGAGGTCCACGGGACACCGGGGAGCTGTTTTTT | CASRGPRDTGELFF
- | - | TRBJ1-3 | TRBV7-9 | TGTGCCAGCAGCTCCTTGACAACCAGCTCTGGAAACACCATATATTTT | CASSSLTTSSGNTIYF
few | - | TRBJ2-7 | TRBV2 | TGTGCCAGCAGTGAGAGTCTTCCCCTAGAGCAGTACTTC | CASSESLPLEQYF
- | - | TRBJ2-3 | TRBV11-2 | TGTGCCAGCAGCTTTAGGGCGGGAAACACAGATACGCAGTATTTT | CASSFRAGNTDTQYF
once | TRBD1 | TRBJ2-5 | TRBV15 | TGTGCCACCAGCAGAAGGGACAGGGACGTAAAGACCCAGTACTTC | CATSRRDRDVKTQYF
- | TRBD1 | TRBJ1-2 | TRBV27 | TGTGCCAGCAGTTTCTCACAGGGGTTAGGCGGCTACACCTTC | CASSFSQGLGGYTF
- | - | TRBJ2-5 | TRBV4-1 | TGCGCCAGCAGCCAACCGACTGTAGCCCAAGAGACCCAGTACTTC | CASSQPTVAQETQYF
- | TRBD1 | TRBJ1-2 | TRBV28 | TGTGCCAGCAGAGACCAGGGGGGCTTGAACTATGGCTACACCTTC | CASRDQGGLNYGYTF